This T cell receptor (beta chain) came from a study of blood T cell repertoires in COVID-19 (dated by TCRdb to 2020 to 2022). For the study in its entirety: The collaborator samples originated in the United States, Italy and Spain and spanned the acute and convalescent phases of COVID-19. Samples were obtained from the ongoing ImmuneRACE study (first 160 participants) and from 1,254 subjects provided by 6 global collaborators. The sample metadata nearly always contained a de-identified subject ID, COVID-19 status, age in years and sex. Deeply sampled blood TCRbeta repertoires from subjects exposed to, actively infected with, or recovered from COVID-19 were included in the dataset. Where HLA class I and class II types were available, the types were taken from metadata supplied by the sample provider, not from assay-based typing. The material from the prospective study consisted of cDNA or gDNA derived from T cells, B-cell-depleted T cells, or PBMCs. The repertoires were released in a freely available public database meant as a resource for research on the immune response to SARS-CoV-2.

Notes on this clone: Its recognized antigen is unknown. Within one base of it there is no much larger clone, and no base qualities were kept.

General findings and caveats noted by the study authors: Clinical and demographic metadata were provided uncurated, with the amount varying by source and participant.

TCRbeta CDR3 regions were amplified from genomic DNA by means of the immunoSEQ Assay, a bias-controlled multiplex PCR. As for how the authors treated the data: Nucleated cell counts per sample were estimated from amplification of reference gene primers within the assay. To quantify the absolute abundance of each unique TCRbeta CDR3 rearrangement, sequence reads were collapsed and filtered. For each sample, productive Simpson clonality was calculated by taking the square root of Simpson's diversity index across productive rearrangements. Here the immuneACCESS table is served through TCRdb, limited to in-frame sequences with V and J called. Missing clones are a known gap in these copies; in checked studies unresolved V genes cover under half, and the rest lacks a known reason. V, J and clone size are taken as reported in that table, and D and trimming were inferred from the DNA itself. This sample lists around 300,000 clones; 75% to 90% were detected once. Approximately 9.9% of the sample is taken by the ten largest.

Each collaborating institution followed its own protocols to collect whole blood in K2EDTA tubes. For TCRbeta analysis, collaborator samples were shipped as frozen whole blood, as isolated PBMCs, or as DNA extracted from either sample type. CDR1 is given as SGHDN and CDR2 as FVKESK, both from the germline V gene. At the junction V is shortened by 4 bases and J by 5 bases, with 8 bases in between. The CDR3 spans 12 residues, from the cysteine through the phenylalanine. Of the read, only the CDR3 DNA is kept; its 36 bases are in frame from base 1. The source of this sequence is a woman in her 70s with acute or convalescent COVID-19. Here the chain combines TRBV14 and TRBJ1-2, with no D gene named confidently. Sequenced input: peripheral blood. This receptor has the CDR3 CASSPGLYGYTF. The nucleotide sequence is given as TGTGCCAGCAGCCCCGGTCTATATGGCTACACCTTC.